The 24 T cell receptor beta chains below come from one sample, sequenced in a study of spatial heterogeneity in lung cancer. Time point reported: blood at routine non-recurrence follow-up after resection. TCRdb itself ran the 5' RACE reads through MiXCR, one entry per CDR3 protein. In the table there are approximately 100,000 distinct CDR3 sequences, approximately 19% of which are singletons. Material: PBMCs, obtained at follow-up. All receptors come from a male donor with early-stage non-small cell lung cancer.

This clonotype showed up just a few times. The chain links TRBV6-1 to TRBJ1-5, with D possibly TRBD1 on 5 matching bases. V was pared by 7 bases and J by 4 bases, with 23 bases between. Germline CDR1 reads MNHNS; CDR2 reads SASEGT. The CDR3 has 17 amino acids. DNA for the CDR3: TGTGCCAGCATCCTGAATGCCTGGGGGAGTGAGAATCAGCCCCAGCATTTT. As protein: CASILNAWGSENQPQHF.

V is TRBV12-3 or TRBV12-4 and J is TRBJ2-3; perhaps TRBD2 as D (6 bases). Trimming removed 5 bases at V and 1 base at J, with 19 bases between. This CDR3 has 17 amino acids. The CDR3 region has the DNA TGTGCCAGCAGTCCTCGACTCAGGGCGGGACGCACAGATACGCAGTATTTT. It specifies CASSPRLRAGRTDTQYF.

In its sample, this clonotype was seen a few times. This rearrangement joins TRBV7-2 to TRBJ2-1; TRBD2 agrees at 7 bases. The CDR3 totals 14 residues. V lost 3 bases, J lost 5 bases, and 4 bases stayed unmatched. Germline loops: CDR1 SGHTA, CDR2 FQGNSA. The CDR3 coding sequence is TGTGCCAGCAGCTTGGGAGGGGTAAACAATGAGCAGTTCTTC. Translating it yields CASSLGGVNNEQFF.

This clonotype was picked up a small number of times. This rearrangement joins TRBV11-1 to TRBJ2-5; the D gene is possibly TRBD1 (5 bases). The CDR3 extends over 14 amino acids. The germline V and J ends were trimmed by 2 bases and 13 bases, with 20 bases remaining between them. Looked up from germline, CDR1 is SGHAT and CDR2 is FQDESV (reference sequence). This CDR3 is CASSLRQGTPLRYF. The DNA for the CDR3 is TGTGCCAGCAGCTTAAGGCAGGGCACCCCACTCCGGTACTTC.

The CDR3 sequence: CASSQSVAYPYNEQFF. For the CDR3, the DNA is TGCGCCAGCAGCCAGTCCGTCGCATACCCCTACAATGAGCAGTTCTTC. The chain employs TRBV4-1 and TRBJ2-1, with D hard to call. Germline values: CDR1 MGHRA, CDR2 YSYEKL. V was shortened by 3 bases and J by 2 bases, with 14 bases between the two germline ends. The CDR3 has 16 amino acids.

The chain joins TRBV20-1 to TRBJ2-1; 11 bases are shared with TRBD2. V lost 0 bases, J lost 6 bases, and 10 bases stayed unmatched. There are 17 residues in the CDR3. CDR1 is DFQATT, CDR2 SNEGSKA, per germline (reference sequence). CDR3 coding DNA: TGCAGTGCTAGAGATCCCGATAGCGGGAGGGCCGGCAATGAGCAGTTCTTC. Amino acids: CSARDPDSGRAGNEQFF.

J is TRBJ1-1 and V is TRBV5-1, with D tentatively TRBD1 (5 bases). V shed 3 bases and J shed 1 base, with 10 bases lying between them. Germline CDR1 is SGHRS and CDR2 is YFSETQ. This CDR3 has 14 residues. The CDR3 nucleotides read TGCGCCAGCAGCTCGCAGGGAGCGAACACTGAAGCTTTCTTT. Translating gives CASSSQGANTEAFF. The variable domain in full, completed from reference TRBV5-1 and TRBJ1-1, reads KAGVTQTPRYLIKTRGQQVTLSCSPISGHRSVSWYQQTPGQGLQFLFEYFSETQRNKGNFPGRFSGRQFSNSRSEMNVSTLELGDSALYLCASSSQGANTEAFFGQGTRLTVV.

The rearrangement links TRBV24-1 to TRBJ2-1; the D gene is possibly TRBD1 (5 bases). CDR1 is KGHDR, CDR2 SFDVKD, per germline. Between the trimmed V and J ends, which lost 7 bases and 0 bases, there was a span of 12 bases. There are 15 residues in the CDR3. This chain's CDR3 is CATSSAGNSYNEQFF. The CDR3 DNA reads TGTGCCACCAGCTCGGCAGGGAACTCCTACAATGAGCAGTTCTTC.

The chain uses TRBV3-1 and TRBJ2-5; the match to TRBD1 covers 7 bases. Germline CDR1 LGHDT, CDR2 YNNKEL (reference sequence). CDR3 length equals 14 residues. V shed 3 bases and J 2 bases; nucleotides not matched to a gene: 3. CDR3 in DNA: TGTGCCAGCAGCCAGCGACAGGGTCAAGAGACCCAGTACTTC. The encoded protein is CASSQRQGQETQYF.

CDR3 DNA sequence: TGTGCCAGCAGCTTTTCCCGAATGACCGGGACCCAGTACTTC. It yields the protein CASSFSRMTGTQYF. The V call is TRBV5-6, the J call TRBJ2-5; no reliable D call. Germline-derived CDR1 and CDR2 are SGHDT and YYEEEE. The CDR3 sequence is 14 residues long. V gave up 2 bases and J gave up 7 bases, with 15 bases separating them. Looking up the rest from reference TRBV5-6 and TRBJ2-5 gives the full variable domain: DAGVTQSPTHLIKTRGQQVTLRCSPKSGHDTVSWYQQALGQGPQFIFQYYEEEERQRGNFPDRFSGHQFPNYSSELNVNALLLGDSALYLCASSFSRMTGTQYFGPGTRLLVL.

This clonotype was counted ten times or more. The chain links TRBV5-1 to TRBJ2-7; D uncertain. The CDR3 covers 13 residues. The V gene's germline CDR1 is SGHRS and CDR2 YFSETQ. Between the trimmed V and J ends, which lost 2 bases and 1 base, there was a span of 7 bases. The CDR3 DNA reads TGCGCCAGCAGCTTCACAGTTTCCTACGAGCAGTACTTC. This codes for CASSFTVSYEQYF.

This clonotype was observed many times. This sequence joins TRBV18 and TRBJ2-3; D uncertain. The CDR3 length is 13 residues. The germline V gene encodes CDR1 KGHSH and CDR2 LQKENI. V was clipped by 0 bases and J by 6 bases, with 7 bases between them. The CDR3 sequence is CASSPPHRDTQYF. CDR3 DNA sequence: TGTGCCAGCTCACCACCCCATAGGGATACGCAGTATTTT. The full variable domain, completed using reference TRBV18 and TRBJ2-3, is NAGVMQNPRHLVRRRGQEARLRCSPMKGHSHVYWYRQLPEEGLKFMVYLQKENIIDESGMPKERFSAEFPKEGPSILRIQQVVRGDSAAYFCASSPPHRDTQYFGPGTRLTVL.

The rearrangement uses TRBV5-1 and TRBJ2-1, with D tentatively TRBD1 or TRBD2 (5 bases each). Germline lookup yields CDR1 SGHRS and CDR2 YFSETQ. The CDR3 is 15 residues long. V gave up 4 bases and J gave up 0 bases, with 11 bases separating them. The CDR3: CASSPSGGSYNEQFF. CDR3 DNA: TGCGCCAGCAGCCCGTCTGGGGGCTCCTACAATGAGCAGTTCTTC. The full variable domain, completed using reference TRBV5-1 and TRBJ2-1, is KAGVTQTPRYLIKTRGQQVTLSCSPISGHRSVSWYQQTPGQGLQFLFEYFSETQRNKGNFPGRFSGRQFSNSRSEMNVSTLELGDSALYLCASSPSGGSYNEQFFGPGTRLTVL.

The sample holds a few counts of this clonotype. This chain connects TRBV20-1 to TRBJ1-6; perhaps TRBD1 as D (6 bases). The CDR3 spans 15 residues. Germline assignment: CDR1 DFQATT and CDR2 SNEGSKA (reference sequence). Trimming removed 6 bases at V and 9 bases at J, with 21 bases between. The CDR3 DNA reads as TGCAGTGCGCCGTCACAGGGTAGCGATTCTTCACCCCTCCACTTT. Translation gives CSAPSQGSDSSPLHF.

In its sample, this clonotype was seen many times. The chain uses TRBV5-4 and TRBJ2-7; 13 bases fit TRBD2. Per germline, CDR1 SGHNT and CDR2 YYREEE (reference sequence). The length of the CDR3 is 17 residues. With 2 bases clipped from V and 2 bases from J, the junction kept 7 bases outside the gene matches. This CDR3 reads CASSFGTSGTIAYEQYF. The CDR3 nucleotides are TGTGCCAGCAGCTTCGGGACTAGCGGGACCATCGCCTACGAGCAGTACTTC.

The genes are TRBV7-2 and TRBJ2-1; perhaps D is TRBD1 or TRBD2 (5 bases each). Germline V lookup: CDR1 SGHTA, CDR2 FQGNSA. Trimming removed 1 base from V and 7 bases from J, with 11 bases in between. The CDR3 has 14 amino acids. The CDR3 sequence is CASSLEWGYNEQFF. Written as DNA, the CDR3 is TGTGCCAGCAGCTTAGAGTGGGGGTATAATGAGCAGTTCTTC. Using reference TRBV7-2 and TRBJ2-1 for the parts outside the CDR3, the full variable domain is GAGVSQSPSNKVTEKGKDVELRCDPISGHTALYWYRQSLGQGLEFLIYFQGNSAPDKSGLPSDRFSAERTGGSVSTLTIQRTQQEDSAVYLCASSLEWGYNEQFFGPGTRLTVL.

This chain connects TRBV30 to TRBJ2-1; D is perhaps TRBD1 (6 bases). The CDR3 is 14 residues long. Trimming left V 1 base short and J 7 bases short, with 14 bases between. The germline CDR1 and CDR2 sequences are GTSNPN and SVGIG (reference sequence). CDR3 loop: CAWSDHGDTNEQFF. In DNA, the CDR3 is TGTGCCTGGAGTGATCACGGGGACACGAATGAGCAGTTCTTC.

The chain uses TRBV20-1 and TRBJ1-1, with D possibly TRBD1 on 6 matching bases. V lost 1 base to trimming and J lost 0 bases, with 9 bases between them. In germline, CDR1 is DFQATT, CDR2 SNEGSKA (reference sequence). This CDR3 has 14 residues. CDR3 in amino acids: CSARARGMNTEAFF. DNA of the CDR3: TGCAGTGCTAGAGCGAGGGGGATGAACACTGAAGCTTTCTTT.

The rearrangement links TRBV9 to TRBJ2-3; 8 bases fit TRBD2. V gave up 0 bases and J gave up 6 bases; unmatched junction bases: 3. The CDR3 consists of 14 residues. From germline, CDR1 is SGDLS and CDR2 YYNGEE. The CDR3 region has the DNA TGTGCCAGCAGCGTAGTTTCGGGAGGGGATACGCAGTATTTT. It translates to CASSVVSGGDTQYF.

The chain is built from TRBV6-6 and TRBJ2-6; D is ambiguous. The CDR3 covers 12 residues. Trimming removed 10 bases at V and 1 base at J, with 5 bases between. Germline CDR1 and CDR2: MNHNY and SVGAGI (reference sequence). In DNA form, the CDR3 reads TGTGCCACCTGGTCTGGGGCCAACGTCCTGACTTTC. As protein: CATWSGANVLTF.

This sequence joins TRBV5-1 and TRBJ2-7, with 7 bases that match TRBD1. Trimming at V came to 3 bases and at J to 2 bases, leaving 5 bases not matched to a gene. The CDR3 has 14 amino acids. CDR1 SGHRS and CDR2 YFSETQ come from the germline V gene. The DNA for the CDR3 is TGCGCCAGCAGCTGGACAGGTCCGACCTACGAGCAGTACTTC. Protein: CASSWTGPTYEQYF.

This clonotype was seen ten or more times. The chain recombines TRBV19 with TRBJ1-2; 7 bases are shared with TRBD1. The CDR3 totals 15 residues. Germline CDR1 is LNHDA and CDR2 is SQIVND (reference sequence). The V segment lost 5 bases and the J segment 10 bases; nucleotides outside the gene matches: 16. The DNA for the CDR3 is TGTGCCAGTAGTCCCCGGACAGGCGGGTACGAGACCTACACCTTC. Translated: CASSPRTGGYETYTF.

Many counts were recorded for this clonotype. The chain couples TRBV5-6 to TRBJ2-3, with TRBD1 matching over 10 bases. The trim removed 5 bases at V and 10 bases at J, leaving 13 bases unmatched. Germline V gives CDR1 SGHDT, CDR2 YYEEEE. This CDR3 has 15 residues. The CDR3, as DNA: TGTGCCAGCAGAGGCGACAGGGGGCTCGTCGGATCGCAGTATTTT. Translation gives CASRGDRGLVGSQYF.

This clonotype was detected many times. The chain joins TRBV18 to TRBJ1-6; no reliable D call. The V gene's germline CDR1 is KGHSH and CDR2 LQKENI. CDR3 length: 14 amino acids. V lost 1 base and J lost 6, with 7 bases in between. The CDR3 bases are TGTGCCAGCTCACCACAGGGAGCTAATTCACCCCTCCACTTT. Its translation is CASSPQGANSPLHF.